The TCR beta chain under discussion was sequenced for a study of blood T cells in healthy people across ages. General observations from the study: A conclusive naive versus antigen-experienced comparison was prevented by the unsorted PBMCs.

J was trimmed by 4 bases and V by 6 bases; bases with no gene match: 9. This CDR3 has 15 amino acids. The germline V gene encodes CDR1 MNHNY and CDR2 SVGAGI (reference sequence). A second PCR, run for about 7 to 11 cycles, used a sample-barcoded 5' primer plus a J-beta primer mix. TCRdb ran MiXCR on the 5' RACE reads and lists one entry per CDR3 protein. The table lists 1.5 million to 2 million distinct CDR3 sequences, under 30% of them singletons. This clonotype has a handful of counts. The antigen is not known. This TCR came from a young woman in good health. Sequenced input: blood. V is TRBV6-6 and J is TRBJ2-7; 10 bases align to TRBD1. The chain's CDR3 is CASRRPGQGKYEQYF. As DNA, the CDR3 is TGTGCCAGCAGACGTCCGGGACAGGGGAAATACGAGCAGTACTTC.